This TCR beta chain was observed in a study of T cells in Graves' hyperthyroidism and ophthalmopathy. This clonotype was seen at least ten times. RNA transcripts provided the source from which TCR beta CDR3 regions were amplified. With the HTBI primer set, the TCR CDR3 went through a first round of RT-PCR. TCRdb passed the multiplex PCR reads through MiXCR, listing each CDR3 protein once. This sample yields roughly 500,000 distinct CDR3 sequences, of which approximately 25% are seen a single time; over 9% belongs to the top ten. J was trimmed by 2 bases and V by 1 base; bases with no gene match: 3. CDR3 length equals 15 residues. Germline V lookup: CDR1 SGHTA, CDR2 FQGNSA.

V usage is TRBV7-2 and J usage is TRBJ2-5, with TRBD1 matching over 8 bases. The origin of this receptor is a young woman with Graves' ophthalmopathy. Sequenced: blood. The CDR3 sequence: CASSLGGDRQETQYF. The CDR3 DNA reads as TGTGCCAGCAGCTTAGGAGGGGACAGGCAAGAGACCCAGTACTTC.